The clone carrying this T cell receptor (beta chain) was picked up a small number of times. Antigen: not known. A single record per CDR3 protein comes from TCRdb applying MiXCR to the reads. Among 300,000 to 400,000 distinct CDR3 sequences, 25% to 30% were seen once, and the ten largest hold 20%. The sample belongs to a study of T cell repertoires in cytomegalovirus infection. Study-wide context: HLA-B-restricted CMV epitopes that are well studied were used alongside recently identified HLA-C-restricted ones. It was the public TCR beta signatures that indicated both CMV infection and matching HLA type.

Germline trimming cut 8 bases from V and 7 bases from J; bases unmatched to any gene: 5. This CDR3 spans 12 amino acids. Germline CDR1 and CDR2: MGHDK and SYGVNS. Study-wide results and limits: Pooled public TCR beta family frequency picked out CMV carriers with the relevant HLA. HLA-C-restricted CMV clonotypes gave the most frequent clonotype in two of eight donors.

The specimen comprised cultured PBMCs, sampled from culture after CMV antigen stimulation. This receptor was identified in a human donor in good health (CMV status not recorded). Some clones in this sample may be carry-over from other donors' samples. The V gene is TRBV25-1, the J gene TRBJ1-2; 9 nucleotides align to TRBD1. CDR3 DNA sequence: TGTGCCAGCTCCGGGACAGGGTTTGGCTACACCTTC. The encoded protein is CASSGTGFGYTF.